Below, one T cell receptor beta chain is given with its context. The antigen is unknown. It was with 60 Vbeta and 13 Jbeta primers that the PCR ran. The method was immunoSEQ multiplex PCR; TCRdb's version includes in-frame clones alone and lacks a portion of them. The table records around 150,000 clones, 68% of them present only once. The sample comes from a study of cytomegalovirus exposure and HLA in healthy donors. Study-wide results and limits: The study found most TCR sequences rare, yet found some public TCRs in many donors. In a later analysis, a genetic analysis reported fewer productive-TCR N-insertions in an Asian-associated ancestry cluster than the cohort average.

V trimming: 2 bases; J trimming: 3 bases; junction bases outside the gene matches: 7. This CDR3 has 17 residues. CDR1 SGHTA and CDR2 FQGNSA come from the germline V gene. The sequencing input was PBMCs. The TCR was taken from a man aged 55 to 70 in good health and CMV-seronegative. The genes are TRBV7-2 and TRBJ2-7; 13 bases map to TRBD2. The DNA of the CDR3 is TGTGCCAGCAGCTTAAAGAACGGACTAGCGGGAGACTACGAGCAGTACTTC. Protein product: CASSLKNGLAGDYEQYF.